The T cell receptor beta chain under discussion was sequenced for a study of T cells in Graves' hyperthyroidism and ophthalmopathy. This clonotype was seen at least ten times. From RNA transcripts, TCR beta CDR3 regions were amplified. With the HTBI primer set, the TCR CDR3 went through a first round of RT-PCR. MiXCR, run by TCRdb on the multiplex PCR reads, gives a single entry per CDR3 protein. This table has 300,000 to 400,000 distinct CDR3 sequences, about 20% appearing once. The CDR3 has 16 residues. CDR1 is SNHLY and CDR2 is FYNNEI in the germline V gene. Unmatched junction bases numbered 12, after V lost 8 bases and J lost 4 bases.

The chain combines TRBV2 with TRBJ2-3; the match to TRBD2 covers 10 bases. Material: blood. The receptor was derived from a woman between 45 and 65 years old with Graves' hyperthyroidism. The CDR3 DNA reads as TGTGCCAGCTGGGTCACCAGCGGGAGGGCCGCAGATACGCAGTATTTT. Translating it yields CASWVTSGRAADTQYF.